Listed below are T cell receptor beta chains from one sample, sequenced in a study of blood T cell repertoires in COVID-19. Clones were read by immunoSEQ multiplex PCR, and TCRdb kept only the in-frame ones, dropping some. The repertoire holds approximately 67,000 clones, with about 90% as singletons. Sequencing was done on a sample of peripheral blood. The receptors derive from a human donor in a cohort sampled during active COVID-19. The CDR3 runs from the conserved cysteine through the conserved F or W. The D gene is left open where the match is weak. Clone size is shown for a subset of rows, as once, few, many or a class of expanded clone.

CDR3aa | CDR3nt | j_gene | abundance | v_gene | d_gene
CASSVQGTSGNTIYF | TGTGCCAGCAGCGTACAGGGGACCTCTGGAAACACCATATATTTT | TRBJ1-3 | NA | TRBV9 | NA
CASSLTSVQETQYF | TGCGCCAGCAGCCTGACTAGCGTCCAAGAGACCCAGTACTTC | TRBJ2-5 | NA | TRBV5-1 | TRBD2
CASSLQGATGELFF | TGTGCCAGCAGCCTACAGGGGGCCACCGGGGAGCTGTTTTTT | TRBJ2-2 | NA | TRBV7-2 | TRBD1
CASSQDAGKTQYF | TGTGCCAGCAGCCAAGATGCGGGGAAGACCCAGTACTTC | TRBJ2-5 | NA | TRBV3-1/TRBV3-2 | NA
CASSVTGVNQPQHF | TGCGCCAGCTCAGTGACAGGGGTCAATCAGCCCCAGCATTTT | TRBJ1-5 | NA | TRBV5-1 | TRBD1
CASSQVAGAHEQFF | TGTGCCAGTAGTCAGGTAGCGGGAGCCCATGAGCAGTTCTTC | TRBJ2-1 | NA | TRBV19 | TRBD2
CSVSLSLNTDTQYF | TGCAGCGTTTCGCTCTCACTGAACACAGATACGCAGTATTTT | TRBJ2-3 | few | TRBV29-1 | NA
CASSERGSASGRDTQYF | TGCGCCAGCAGTGAGCGTGGGTCGGCTAGCGGGAGAGATACGCAGTATTTT | TRBJ2-3 | once | TRBV10-2 | TRBD2
CAWSVQAPYEQYF | TGTGCCTGGAGTGTACAGGCCCCCTACGAGCAGTACTTC | TRBJ2-7 | NA | TRBV30 | NA
CASSLWQGSNQPQHF | TGTGCCAGCAGCTTATGGCAGGGAAGCAATCAGCCCCAGCATTTT | TRBJ1-5 | NA | TRBV7-9 | NA
CASSQDLIGSSYNSPLHF | TGTGCCAGCAGCCAAGATTTGATCGGGAGCTCCTATAATTCACCCCTCCACTTT | TRBJ1-6 | NA | TRBV3-1/TRBV3-2 | NA
CASSRTGETQYF | TGTGCCAGCAGTCGGACTGGAGAGACCCAGTACTTC | TRBJ2-5 | NA | TRBV28 | NA
CASSSQGYEQYF | TGTGCCAGCAGCTCCCAGGGGTACGAGCAGTACTTC | TRBJ2-7 | NA | TRBV11-2 | NA
CASSQAGLYGYTF | TGTGCCAGCAGCCAAGCGGGACTATATGGCTACACCTTC | TRBJ1-2 | once | TRBV3-1/TRBV3-2 | NA
CASSLSGGLDGELFF | TGTGCCAGCAGCTTGTCAGGGGGTCTGGACGGGGAGCTGTTTTTT | TRBJ2-2 | NA | TRBV5-6 | TRBD1
CATSREGGGRAEDEQYF | TGTGCCACCAGCAGAGAGGGTGGTGGGAGGGCCGAAGACGAGCAGTACTTC | TRBJ2-7 | once | TRBV15 | TRBD2
CASSAKRAMGMNTEAFF | TGTGCCAGTAGTGCAAAGAGGGCCATGGGCATGAACACTGAAGCTTTCTTT | TRBJ1-1 | NA | TRBV19 | NA
CASSLAGGQETQYF | TGTGCCAGCAGCTTAGCGGGGGGCCAAGAGACCCAGTACTTC | TRBJ2-5 | NA | TRBV7-9 | NA
CASSIDGRAFTDTQYF | TGTGCCAGTAGTATAGACGGGAGGGCCTTCACAGATACGCAGTATTTT | TRBJ2-3 | NA | TRBV19 | TRBD2
CASSHQMTGQNTEAFF | TGTGCCAGCAGCCACCAAATGACAGGTCAGAACACTGAAGCTTTCTTT | TRBJ1-1 | NA | TRBV7-9 | NA
CASSRTGTGSYNEQFF | TGTGCCAGCAGCCGGACCGGGACAGGGAGCTACAATGAGCAGTTCTTC | TRBJ2-1 | NA | TRBV28 | TRBD1
CASSLAEGLDTQYF | TGCGCCAGCAGCTTGGCGGAGGGACTAGATACGCAGTATTTT | TRBJ2-3 | NA | TRBV5-1 | NA
CASSQDRTGVIGPDTQYF | TGCGCCAGCAGCCAAGATCGGACAGGGGTCATCGGACCGGATACGCAGTATTTT | TRBJ2-3 | NA | TRBV4-1 | TRBD1
CASSLGRQGLGTQYF | TGTGCCAGCAGCTTAGGACGACAGGGCCTAGGGACCCAGTACTTC | TRBJ2-5 | NA | TRBV7-2 | TRBD1
CASSLVPRGTDTQYF | TGCGCCAGCAGCTTGGTACCACGGGGAACAGATACGCAGTATTTT | TRBJ2-3 | NA | TRBV5-1 | NA
CASSWGTSTDTQYF | TGTGCCAGCAGCTGGGGCACTAGCACAGATACGCAGTATTTT | TRBJ2-3 | NA | TRBV5-8 | NA
CASANRGPATNEKLFF | TGTGCCAGCGCTAACAGGGGCCCCGCAACTAATGAAAAACTGTTTTTT | TRBJ1-4 | NA | TRBV27 | TRBD1
CASSPIRGRTEAFF | TGTGCCAGCAGTCCCATAAGGGGGCGAACTGAAGCTTTCTTT | TRBJ1-1 | NA | TRBV2 | TRBD1
CASRLTGGSRGNTIYF | TGTGCCAGCAGGTTAACGGGGGGCTCGCGTGGAAACACCATATATTTT | TRBJ1-3 | NA | TRBV11-3 | NA
CASSLDQTVSGEQYF | TGTGCCAGCAGCTTGGACCAGACAGTTTCCGGCGAGCAGTACTTC | TRBJ2-7 | NA | TRBV5-4 | NA
CASSPDGGAYGYTF | TGCGCCAGCAGCCCGGACGGGGGAGCCTATGGCTACACCTTC | TRBJ1-2 | once | TRBV5-1 | NA
CASSFSGLVTDTQYF | TGTGCCAGCAGCTTCTCGGGACTAGTCACAGATACGCAGTATTTT | TRBJ2-3 | few | TRBV7-9 | TRBD2
CASSYETGGDSPLHF | TGCGCCAGCAGCTACGAGACAGGGGGCGATTCACCCCTCCACTTT | TRBJ1-6 | NA | TRBV5-1 | TRBD1
CASSPSGTGPFQETQYF | TGTGCCAGCTCACCGTCCGGGACAGGGCCTTTCCAAGAGACCCAGTACTTC | TRBJ2-5 | NA | TRBV18 | TRBD1
CASSVNKNTEAFF | TGTGCCAGTAGTGTAAACAAGAACACTGAAGCTTTCTTT | TRBJ1-1 | NA | TRBV19 | NA
CASIGRGQGSWETQYF | TGTGCCAGCATAGGCCGGGGACAGGGGAGTTGGGAGACCCAGTACTTC | TRBJ2-5 | NA | TRBV28 | TRBD1
CASSQERSASLVYEQYF | TGCGCCAGCAGCCAAGAACGAAGCGCCTCCTTGGTGTACGAGCAGTACTTC | TRBJ2-7 | NA | TRBV4-3 | NA
CASSLTGDMNTEAFF | TGCGCCAGCAGCCTAACAGGAGACATGAACACTGAAGCTTTCTTT | TRBJ1-1 | once | TRBV10-2 | NA
CASSFPGVEETQYF | TGTGCCAGCAGTTTTCCAGGGGTAGAGGAGACCCAGTACTTC | TRBJ2-5 | few | TRBV28 | NA
CASSYDRGVSDEQFF | TGTGCCAGCAGTTACGACAGGGGAGTTTCCGATGAGCAGTTCTTC | TRBJ2-1 | once | TRBV6-2/TRBV6-3 | TRBD1
CASSSGAPVGEQFF | TGTGCCAGCTCCTCAGGGGCGCCAGTGGGTGAGCAGTTCTTC | TRBJ2-1 | NA | TRBV18 | NA
CASSETGTRKPYEQYF | TGTGCCAGCAGCGAGACCGGGACTAGGAAGCCCTACGAGCAGTACTTC | TRBJ2-7 | NA | TRBV6-6 | TRBD2
CASSLVGGASSYEQYF | TGTGCCAGCAGCTTAGTGGGCGGGGCTAGCTCCTACGAGCAGTACTTC | TRBJ2-7 | NA | TRBV7-2 | NA
CASSLQQGARNEQFF | TGTGCCAGCAGCTTACAACAGGGGGCCCGGAATGAGCAGTTCTTC | TRBJ2-1 | NA | TRBV7-9 | TRBD1
CASSKGQAGYEQYF | TGTGCCAGCAGTAAGGGACAGGCTGGCTACGAGCAGTACTTC | TRBJ2-7 | NA | TRBV2 | TRBD1
CATSRGRGEGSVNEQFF | TGTGCCACCAGCAGAGGACGAGGGGAGGGGAGTGTCAATGAGCAGTTCTTC | TRBJ2-1 | NA | TRBV15 | TRBD2
CASTRREASYNEQFF | TGTGCCAGTACTCGGCGGGAGGCCTCCTACAATGAGCAGTTCTTC | TRBJ2-1 | NA | TRBV19 | TRBD2
CASSFLTRGRDEKLFF | TGTGCCAGCAGCTTCCTGACGAGGGGGAGGGATGAAAAACTGTTTTTT | TRBJ1-4 | NA | TRBV21-1 | NA